Described below is a single T cell receptor beta chain sequence and its context. Its antigen is as yet unknown. Data came from immunoSEQ multiplex PCR; TCRdb stores just in-frame clones and leaves some out. The profile shows approximately 120,000 clones, about 88% of them singletons. These data belong to a study of T cell responses to AZD1222 COVID-19 vaccine. Study-wide results and limits: All repertoire sampling was performed exclusively after the peak T cell response. After two AZD1222 doses, spike-specific TCR breadth and depth rose versus day 0.

The TCR was taken from an adult in good health. The sample was peripheral blood, taken on day 0 of AZD1222 vaccination.

This chain's CDR3 is CASSEPGGSSYNSPLHF. CDR3 nucleotide sequence: TGTGCCAGCAGTGAGCCAGGGGGCAGCTCCTATAATTCACCCCTCCACTTT. The chain carries TRBV25-1 and TRBJ1-6, with 8 bases that match TRBD1. The germline gives CDR1 MGHDK, CDR2 SYGVNS. The CDR3 contains 17 residues. V was clipped by 3 bases and J by 0 bases; unmatched bases: 4. Looking up the rest from reference TRBV25-1 and TRBJ1-6 gives the full variable domain: EADIYQTPRYLVIGTGKKITLECSQTMGHDKMYWYQQDPGMELHLIHYSYGVNSTEKGDLSSESTVSRIRTEHFPLTLESARPSHTSQYLCASSEPGGSSYNSPLHFGNGTRLTVT.